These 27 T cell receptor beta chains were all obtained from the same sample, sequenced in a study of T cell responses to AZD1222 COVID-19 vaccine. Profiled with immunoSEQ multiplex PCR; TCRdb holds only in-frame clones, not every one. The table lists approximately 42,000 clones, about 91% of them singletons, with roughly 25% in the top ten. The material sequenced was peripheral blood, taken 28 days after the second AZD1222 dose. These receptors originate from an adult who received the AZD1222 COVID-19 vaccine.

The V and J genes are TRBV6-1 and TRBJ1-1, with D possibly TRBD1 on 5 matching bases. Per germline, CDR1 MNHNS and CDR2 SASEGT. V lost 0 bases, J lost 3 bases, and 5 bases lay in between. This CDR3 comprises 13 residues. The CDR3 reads CASSEAGDTEAFF. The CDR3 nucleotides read TGTGCCAGCAGTGAAGCGGGGGACACTGAAGCTTTCTTT.

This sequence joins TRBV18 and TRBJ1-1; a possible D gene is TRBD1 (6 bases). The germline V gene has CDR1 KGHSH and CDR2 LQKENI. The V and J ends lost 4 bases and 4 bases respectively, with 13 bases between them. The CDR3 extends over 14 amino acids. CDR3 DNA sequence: TGTGCCAGCTCACGGCGGGGGCTAGTCACTGAAGCTTTCTTT. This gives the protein CASSRRGLVTEAFF.

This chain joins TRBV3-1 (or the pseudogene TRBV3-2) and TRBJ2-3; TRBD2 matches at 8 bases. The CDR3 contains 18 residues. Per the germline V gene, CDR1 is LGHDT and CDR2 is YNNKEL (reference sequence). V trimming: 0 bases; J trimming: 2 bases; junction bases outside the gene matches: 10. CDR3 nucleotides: TGTGCCAGCAGCCAAGATAGACCTAGCGGGTATTTCACAGATACGCAGTATTTT. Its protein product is CASSQDRPSGYFTDTQYF.

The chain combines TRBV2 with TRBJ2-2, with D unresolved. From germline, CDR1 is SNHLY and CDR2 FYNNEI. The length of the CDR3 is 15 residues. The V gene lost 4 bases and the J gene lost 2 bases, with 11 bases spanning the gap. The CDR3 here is CASSVSSQNTGELFF. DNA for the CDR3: TGTGCCAGCAGTGTAAGCAGCCAAAACACCGGGGAGCTGTTTTTT.

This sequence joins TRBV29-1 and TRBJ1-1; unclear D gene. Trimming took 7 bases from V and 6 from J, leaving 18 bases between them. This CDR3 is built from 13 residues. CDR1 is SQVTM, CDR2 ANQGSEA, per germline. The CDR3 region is CSAAPNVMSEAFF. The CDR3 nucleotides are TGCAGCGCCGCCCCGAACGTAATGTCTGAAGCTTTCTTT.

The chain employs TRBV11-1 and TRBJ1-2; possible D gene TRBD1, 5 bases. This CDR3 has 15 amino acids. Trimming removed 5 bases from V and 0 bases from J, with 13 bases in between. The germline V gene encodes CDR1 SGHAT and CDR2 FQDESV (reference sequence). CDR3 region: CASSRLDTPNYGYTF. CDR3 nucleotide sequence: TGTGCCAGCAGCCGATTGGACACTCCTAACTATGGCTACACCTTC.

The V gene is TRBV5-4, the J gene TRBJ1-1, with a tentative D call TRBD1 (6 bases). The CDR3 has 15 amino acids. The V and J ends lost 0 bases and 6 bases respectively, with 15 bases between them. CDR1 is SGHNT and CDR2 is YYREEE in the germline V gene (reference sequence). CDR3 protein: CASSLDNRRGAEAFF. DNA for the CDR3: TGTGCCAGCAGCTTGGACAACCGGAGGGGGGCTGAAGCTTTCTTT. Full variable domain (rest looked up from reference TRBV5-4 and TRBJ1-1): ETGVTQSPTHLIKTRGQQVTLRCSSQSGHNTVSWYQQALGQGPQFIFQYYREEENGRGNFPPRFSGLQFPNYSSELNVNALELDDSALYLCASSLDNRRGAEAFFGQGTRLTVV.

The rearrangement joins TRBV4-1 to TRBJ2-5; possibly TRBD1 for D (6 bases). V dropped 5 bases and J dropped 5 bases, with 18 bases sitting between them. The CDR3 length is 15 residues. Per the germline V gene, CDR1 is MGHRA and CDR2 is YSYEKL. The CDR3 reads CASSSMEDQGETQYF. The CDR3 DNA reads TGCGCCAGCAGCTCTATGGAGGACCAGGGGGAGACCCAGTACTTC.

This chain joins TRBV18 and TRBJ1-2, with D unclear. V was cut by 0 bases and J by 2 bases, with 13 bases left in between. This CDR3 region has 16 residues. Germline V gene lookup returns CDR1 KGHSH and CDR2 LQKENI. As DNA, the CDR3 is TGTGCCAGCTCACCACCGTTACCCTCGCCCAACTATGGCTACACCTTC. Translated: CASSPPLPSPNYGYTF. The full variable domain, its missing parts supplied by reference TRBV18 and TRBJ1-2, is NAGVMQNPRHLVRRRGQEARLRCSPMKGHSHVYWYRQLPEEGLKFMVYLQKENIIDESGMPKERFSAEFPKEGPSILRIQQVVRGDSAAYFCASSPPLPSPNYGYTFGSGTRLTVV.

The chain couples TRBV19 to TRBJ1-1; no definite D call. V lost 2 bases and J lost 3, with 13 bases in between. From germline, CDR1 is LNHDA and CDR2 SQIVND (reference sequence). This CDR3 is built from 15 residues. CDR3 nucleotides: TGTGCCAGTAGTATAAATCCCGGTGGTCACACTGAAGCTTTCTTT. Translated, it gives CASSINPGGHTEAFF. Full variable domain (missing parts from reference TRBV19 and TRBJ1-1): DGGITQSPKYLFRKEGQNVTLSCEQNLNHDAMYWYRQDPGQGLRLIYYSQIVNDFQKGDIAEGYSVSREKKESFPLTVTSAQKNPTAFYLCASSINPGGHTEAFFGQGTRLTVV.

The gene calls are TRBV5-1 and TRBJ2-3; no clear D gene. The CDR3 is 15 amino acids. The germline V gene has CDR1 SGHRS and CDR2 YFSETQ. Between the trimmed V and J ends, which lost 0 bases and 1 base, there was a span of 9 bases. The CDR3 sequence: CASSLVVVGTDTQYF. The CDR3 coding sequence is TGCGCCAGCAGCTTGGTCGTGGTCGGCACAGATACGCAGTATTTT. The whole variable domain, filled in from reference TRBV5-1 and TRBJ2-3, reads KAGVTQTPRYLIKTRGQQVTLSCSPISGHRSVSWYQQTPGQGLQFLFEYFSETQRNKGNFPGRFSGRQFSNSRSEMNVSTLELGDSALYLCASSLVVVGTDTQYFGPGTRLTVL.

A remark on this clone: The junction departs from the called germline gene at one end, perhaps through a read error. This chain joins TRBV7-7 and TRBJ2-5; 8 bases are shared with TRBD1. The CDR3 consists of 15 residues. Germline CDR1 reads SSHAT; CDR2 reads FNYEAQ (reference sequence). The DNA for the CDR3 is TGTGCTAGCAGCTCCGGACAGGGTAGGCAAGAGACCCAGTACTTC. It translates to CASSSGQGRQETQYF.

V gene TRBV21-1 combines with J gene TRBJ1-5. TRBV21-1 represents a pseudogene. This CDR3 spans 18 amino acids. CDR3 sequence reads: CASSKGDGYSRGNQPQHF. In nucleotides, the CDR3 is TGTGCCAGCAGCAAAGGGGATGGGTACTCCCGCGGTAATCAGCCCCAGCATTTT.

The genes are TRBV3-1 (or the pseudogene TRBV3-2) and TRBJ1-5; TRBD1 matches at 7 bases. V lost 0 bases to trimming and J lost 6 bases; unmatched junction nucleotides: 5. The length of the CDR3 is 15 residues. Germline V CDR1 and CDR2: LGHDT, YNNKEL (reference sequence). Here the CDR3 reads CASSQDMPGGQPQHF. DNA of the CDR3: TGTGCCAGCAGCCAAGATATGCCAGGGGGTCAGCCCCAGCATTTT.

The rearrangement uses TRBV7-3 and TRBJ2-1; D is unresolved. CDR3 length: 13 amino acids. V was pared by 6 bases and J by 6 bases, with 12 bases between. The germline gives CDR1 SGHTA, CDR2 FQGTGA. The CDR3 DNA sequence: TGTGCCAGCAGTTCCTCCCTTGTCAATGAGCAGTTCTTC. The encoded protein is CASSSSLVNEQFF.

DNA for the CDR3: TGTGCCACCAGCAGAGCAACAGTTAACACTGAAGCTTTCTTT. Its protein product is CATSRATVNTEAFF. This chain joins TRBV15 and TRBJ1-1; D remains ambiguous. This CDR3 spans 14 amino acids. The V gene's germline CDR1 is LNHNV and CDR2 YYDKDF (reference sequence). Trimming cost V 1 base and J 2 bases, with 8 bases left between them.

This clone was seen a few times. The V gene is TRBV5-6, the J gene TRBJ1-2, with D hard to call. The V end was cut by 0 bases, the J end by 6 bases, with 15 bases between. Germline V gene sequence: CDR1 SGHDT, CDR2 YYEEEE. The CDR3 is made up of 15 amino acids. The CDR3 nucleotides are TGTGCCAGCAGCTTGGCCGCCCTGACCAGAAATGGCTACACCTTC. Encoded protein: CASSLAALTRNGYTF.

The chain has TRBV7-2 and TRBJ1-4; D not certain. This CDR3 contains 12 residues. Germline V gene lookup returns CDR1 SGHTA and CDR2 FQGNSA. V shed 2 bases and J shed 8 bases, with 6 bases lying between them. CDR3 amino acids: CASSLSREKLFF. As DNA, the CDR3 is TGTGCCAGCAGCTTATCAAGGGAAAAACTGTTTTTT.

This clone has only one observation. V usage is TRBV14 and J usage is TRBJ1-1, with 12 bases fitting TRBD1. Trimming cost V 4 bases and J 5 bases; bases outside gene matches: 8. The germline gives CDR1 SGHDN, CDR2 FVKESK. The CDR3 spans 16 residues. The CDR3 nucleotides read TGTGCCAGCAGCCCTCGGGACAGGGGGCTAGGGACTGAAGCTTTCTTT. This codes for CASSPRDRGLGTEAFF.

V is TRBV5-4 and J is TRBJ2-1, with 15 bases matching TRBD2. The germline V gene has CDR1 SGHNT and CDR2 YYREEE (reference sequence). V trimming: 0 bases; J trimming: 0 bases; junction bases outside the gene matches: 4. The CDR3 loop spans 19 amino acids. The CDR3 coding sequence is TGTGCCAGCAGCTTGGGGGGACTAGCGGGAGGCCGCTCCTACAATGAGCAGTTCTTC. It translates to CASSLGGLAGGRSYNEQFF.

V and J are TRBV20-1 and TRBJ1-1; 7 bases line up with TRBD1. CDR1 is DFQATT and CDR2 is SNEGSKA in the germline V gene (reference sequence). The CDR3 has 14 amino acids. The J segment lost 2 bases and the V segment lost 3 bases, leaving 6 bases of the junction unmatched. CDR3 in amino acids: CSASPRGDNTEAFF. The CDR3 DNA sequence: TGCAGTGCTAGTCCCAGGGGGGATAACACTGAAGCTTTCTTT.

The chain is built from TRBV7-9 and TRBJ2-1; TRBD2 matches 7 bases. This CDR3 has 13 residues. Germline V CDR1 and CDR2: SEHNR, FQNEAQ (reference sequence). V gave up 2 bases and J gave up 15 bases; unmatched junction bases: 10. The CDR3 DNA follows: TGTGCCAGCAGCTTAATGACTAGCCGGGGTGCGTTCTTC. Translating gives CASSLMTSRGAFF.

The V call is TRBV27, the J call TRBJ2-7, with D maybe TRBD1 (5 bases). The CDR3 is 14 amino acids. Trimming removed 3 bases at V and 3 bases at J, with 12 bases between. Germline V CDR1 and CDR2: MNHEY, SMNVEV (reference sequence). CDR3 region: CASSFSIQGYEQYF. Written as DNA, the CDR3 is TGTGCCAGCAGTTTCTCGATTCAGGGCTACGAGCAGTACTTC.

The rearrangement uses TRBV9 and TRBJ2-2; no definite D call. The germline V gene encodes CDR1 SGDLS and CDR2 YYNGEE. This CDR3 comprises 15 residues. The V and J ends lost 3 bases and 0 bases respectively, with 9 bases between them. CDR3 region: CASSGSFANTGELFF. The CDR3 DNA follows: TGTGCCAGCAGCGGGTCGTTCGCGAACACCGGGGAGCTGTTTTTT. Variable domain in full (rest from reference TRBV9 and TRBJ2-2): DSGVTQTPKHLITATGQRVTLRCSPRSGDLSVYWYQQSLDQGLQFLIQYYNGEERAKGNILERFSAQQFPDLHSELNLSSLELGDSALYFCASSGSFANTGELFFGEGSRLTVL.

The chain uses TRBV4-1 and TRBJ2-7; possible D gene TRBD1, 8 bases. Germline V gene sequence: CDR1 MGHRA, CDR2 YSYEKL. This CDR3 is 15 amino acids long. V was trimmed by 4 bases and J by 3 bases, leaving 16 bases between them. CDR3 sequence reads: CASSPGGTGIYEQYF. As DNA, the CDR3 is TGCGCCAGCAGCCCCGGGGGGACAGGTATCTACGAGCAGTACTTC.

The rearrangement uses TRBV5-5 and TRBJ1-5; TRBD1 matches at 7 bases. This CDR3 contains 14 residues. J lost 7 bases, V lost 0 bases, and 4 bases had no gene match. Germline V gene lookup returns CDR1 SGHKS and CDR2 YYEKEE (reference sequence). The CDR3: CASSLEGGGQPQHF. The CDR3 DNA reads TGTGCCAGCAGCTTGGAAGGGGGCGGGCAGCCCCAGCATTTT.

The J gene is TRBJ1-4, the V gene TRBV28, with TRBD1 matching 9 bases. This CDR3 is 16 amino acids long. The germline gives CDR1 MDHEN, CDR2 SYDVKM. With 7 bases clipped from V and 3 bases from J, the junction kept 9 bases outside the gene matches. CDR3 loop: CASKPRQGGSNEKLFF. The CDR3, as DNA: TGTGCCAGCAAACCTCGACAGGGGGGATCTAATGAAAAACTGTTTTTT. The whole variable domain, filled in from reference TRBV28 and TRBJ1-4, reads DVKVTQSSRYLVKRTGEKVFLECVQDMDHENMFWYRQDPGLGLRLIYFSYDVKMKEKGDIPEGYSVSREKKERFSLILESASTNQTSMYLCASKPRQGGSNEKLFFGSGTQLSVL.